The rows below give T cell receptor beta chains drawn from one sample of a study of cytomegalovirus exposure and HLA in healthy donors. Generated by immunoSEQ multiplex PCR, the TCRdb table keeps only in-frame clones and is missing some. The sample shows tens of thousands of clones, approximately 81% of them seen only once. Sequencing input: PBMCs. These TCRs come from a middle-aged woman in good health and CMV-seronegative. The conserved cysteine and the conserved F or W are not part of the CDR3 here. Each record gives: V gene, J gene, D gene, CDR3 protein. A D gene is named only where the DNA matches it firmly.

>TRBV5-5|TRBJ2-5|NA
ASSLDTSNGETQY
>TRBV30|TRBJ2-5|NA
AWSGPSQTQY
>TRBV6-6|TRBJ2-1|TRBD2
ASSYGRLASTNEQF
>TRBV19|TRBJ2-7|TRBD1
ASSIRGQNEQY
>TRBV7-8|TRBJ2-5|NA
ASSLVGSRKETQY
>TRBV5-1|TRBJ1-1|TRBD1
ASSLGQGDWNTEAF
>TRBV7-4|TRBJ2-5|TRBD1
ASSLMAGTGGQEETQY
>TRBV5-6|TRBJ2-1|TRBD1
ASSRGQKFEQF
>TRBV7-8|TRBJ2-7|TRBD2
ASSPLASFYEQY
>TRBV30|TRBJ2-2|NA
AWRWGQNTGELF
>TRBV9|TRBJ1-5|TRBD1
ASSASGTGNQPQH
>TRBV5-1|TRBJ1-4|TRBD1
ASSLYGTEVEKLF
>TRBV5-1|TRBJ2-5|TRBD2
ASQREGLKETQY
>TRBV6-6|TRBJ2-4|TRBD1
ASSSGQVPANIQY
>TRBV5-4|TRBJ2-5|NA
ASSLLSGSVQETQY
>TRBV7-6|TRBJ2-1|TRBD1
ASSLETGTNEQF
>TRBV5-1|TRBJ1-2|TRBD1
ASSAGQGTSNYGYT
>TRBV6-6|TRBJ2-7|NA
ASKESGHTNEEQY
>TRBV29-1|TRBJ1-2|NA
SSRGDDGYT
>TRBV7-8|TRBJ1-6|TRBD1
ASSLAGGTGGSPLH